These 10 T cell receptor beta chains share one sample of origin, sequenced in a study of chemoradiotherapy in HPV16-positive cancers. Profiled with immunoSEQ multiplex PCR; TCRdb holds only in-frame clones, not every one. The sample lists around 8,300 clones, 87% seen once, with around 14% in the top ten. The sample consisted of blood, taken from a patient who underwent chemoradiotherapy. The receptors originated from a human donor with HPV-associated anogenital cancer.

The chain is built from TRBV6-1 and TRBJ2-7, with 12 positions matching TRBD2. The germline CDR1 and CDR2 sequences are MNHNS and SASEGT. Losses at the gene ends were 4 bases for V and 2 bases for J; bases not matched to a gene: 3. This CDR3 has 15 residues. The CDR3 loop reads CASSGSSGGAYEQYF. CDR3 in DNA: TGTGCCAGCAGTGGGTCTAGCGGGGGGGCCTACGAGCAGTACTTC.

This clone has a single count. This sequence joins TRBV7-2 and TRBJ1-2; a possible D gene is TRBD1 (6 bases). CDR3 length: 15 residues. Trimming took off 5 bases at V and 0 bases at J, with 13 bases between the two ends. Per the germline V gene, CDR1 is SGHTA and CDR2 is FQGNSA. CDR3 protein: CASSRGGSANYGYTF. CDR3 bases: TGTGCCAGCAGCCGGGGGGGCTCCGCTAACTATGGCTACACCTTC.

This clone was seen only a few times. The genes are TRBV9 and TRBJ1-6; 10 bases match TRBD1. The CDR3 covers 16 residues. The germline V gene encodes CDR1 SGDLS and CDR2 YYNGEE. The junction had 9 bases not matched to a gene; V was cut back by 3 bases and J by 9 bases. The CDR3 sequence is CASSDAGTGVLSPLHF. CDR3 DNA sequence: TGTGCCAGCAGCGATGCCGGGACAGGGGTACTTTCACCCCTCCACTTT.

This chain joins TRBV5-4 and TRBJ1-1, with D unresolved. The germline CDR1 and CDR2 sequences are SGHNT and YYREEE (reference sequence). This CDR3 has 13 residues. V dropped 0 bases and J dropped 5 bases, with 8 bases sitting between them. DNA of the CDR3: TGTGCCAGCAGCTTGGTTTCCGGGACTGAAGCTTTCTTT. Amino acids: CASSLVSGTEAFF. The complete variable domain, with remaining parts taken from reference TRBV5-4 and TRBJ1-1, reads ETGVTQSPTHLIKTRGQQVTLRCSSQSGHNTVSWYQQALGQGPQFIFQYYREEENGRGNFPPRFSGLQFPNYSSELNVNALELDDSALYLCASSLVSGTEAFFGQGTRLTVV.

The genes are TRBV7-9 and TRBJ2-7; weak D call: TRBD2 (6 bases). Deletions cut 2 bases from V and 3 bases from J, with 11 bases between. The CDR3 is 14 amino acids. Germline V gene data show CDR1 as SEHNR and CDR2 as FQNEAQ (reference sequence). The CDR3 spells CASSLYSGSYEQYF. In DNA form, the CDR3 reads TGTGCCAGCAGCTTATATAGCGGCAGCTACGAGCAGTACTTC.

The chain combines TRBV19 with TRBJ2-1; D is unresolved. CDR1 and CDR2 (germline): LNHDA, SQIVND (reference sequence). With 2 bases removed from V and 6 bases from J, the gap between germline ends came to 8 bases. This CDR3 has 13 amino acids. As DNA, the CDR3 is TGTGCCAGTAGTATAAACAGCTTCAATGAGCAGTTCTTC. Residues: CASSINSFNEQFF.

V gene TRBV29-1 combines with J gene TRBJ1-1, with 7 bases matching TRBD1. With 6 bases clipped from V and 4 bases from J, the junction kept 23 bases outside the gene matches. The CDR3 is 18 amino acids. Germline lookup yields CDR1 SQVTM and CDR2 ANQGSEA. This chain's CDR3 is CSVQLGSGRGKLSTEAFF. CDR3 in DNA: TGCAGCGTCCAACTAGGGTCGGGCAGGGGGAAGCTGAGCACTGAAGCTTTCTTT.

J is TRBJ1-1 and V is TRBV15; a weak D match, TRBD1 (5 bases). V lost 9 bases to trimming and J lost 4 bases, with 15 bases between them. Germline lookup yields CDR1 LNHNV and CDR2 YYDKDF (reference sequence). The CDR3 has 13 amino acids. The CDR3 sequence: CATATVKGTEAFF. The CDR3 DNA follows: TGTGCCACAGCGACAGTAAAGGGCACTGAAGCTTTCTTT.

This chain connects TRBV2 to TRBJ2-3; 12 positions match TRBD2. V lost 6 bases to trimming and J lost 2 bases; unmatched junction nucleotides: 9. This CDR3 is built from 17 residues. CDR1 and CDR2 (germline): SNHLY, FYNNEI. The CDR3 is CASSETRTSGNTDTQYF. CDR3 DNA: TGTGCCAGCAGCGAAACAAGGACTAGCGGGAACACAGATACGCAGTATTTT.

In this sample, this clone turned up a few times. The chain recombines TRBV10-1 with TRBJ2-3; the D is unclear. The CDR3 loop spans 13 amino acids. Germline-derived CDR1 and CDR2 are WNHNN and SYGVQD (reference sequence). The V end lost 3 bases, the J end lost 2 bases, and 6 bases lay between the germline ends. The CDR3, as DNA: TGCGCCAGCAGTGATGTGGACACAGATACGCAGTATTTT. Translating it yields CASSDVDTDTQYF.